What follows are 28 T cell receptor beta chains derived from one specimen sequenced in a study of monozygotic twins with cystic fibrosis. The table came from immunoSEQ multiplex PCR; TCRdb's copy has only in-frame clones and leaves some out. The repertoire holds some 32,000 clones, with roughly 90% as singletons. Material for sequencing was blood. The receptor source for this set is a girl aged 2-10 years with cystic fibrosis.

The CDR3 reads CASSPSALQAFYNEQFF. CDR3 sequence (DNA): TGTGCCAGCAGCCCATCAGCGTTACAGGCTTTCTACAATGAGCAGTTCTTC. This chain joins TRBV7-2 and TRBJ2-1; TRBD1 might be the D (5 bases). Germline CDR1 SGHTA, CDR2 FQGNSA. V was cut by 5 bases and J by 3 bases, with 20 bases left in between. The CDR3 consists of 17 residues.

This chain joins TRBV5-6 and TRBJ2-2; D assignment may be TRBD1 or TRBD2 (5 bases each). Deletions cut 5 bases from V and 7 bases from J, with 15 bases between. Germline V lookup: CDR1 SGHDT, CDR2 YYEEEE. The CDR3 sequence is 14 residues long. CDR3 nucleotide sequence: TGTGCCAGCAGTTCCGATGTGGGGGTCGGGGAGCTGTTTTTT. Amino acid sequence: CASSSDVGVGELFF.

The CDR3 sequence is CASSTDPGQGAHEQYF. CDR3 sequence (DNA): TGTGCCAGCAGTACCGATCCGGGACAGGGGGCCCACGAGCAGTACTTC. The V call is TRBV25-1, the J call TRBJ2-7, with 12 bases matching TRBD1. Germline lookup yields CDR1 MGHDK and CDR2 SYGVNS. The CDR3 extends over 16 amino acids. The ends lost 5 bases at V and 5 bases at J; junction bases unmatched: 10.

The chain links TRBV15 to TRBJ2-7; the D is unclear. Trimming took 1 base from V and 3 from J, leaving 7 bases between them. Germline loops: CDR1 LNHNV, CDR2 YYDKDF (reference sequence). The CDR3 has 13 residues. Here the CDR3 reads CATSRAPNYEQYF. The CDR3 DNA reads as TGTGCCACCAGCAGAGCCCCTAACTACGAGCAGTACTTC. Full variable domain (outside the CDR3, taken from reference TRBV15 and TRBJ2-7): DAMVIQNPRYQVTQFGKPVTLSCSQTLNHNVMYWYQQKSSQAPKLLFHYYDKDFNNEADTPDNFQSRRPNTSFCFLDIRSPGLGDTAMYLCATSRAPNYEQYFGPGTRLTVT.

The genes are TRBV5-1 and TRBJ2-5; 7 positions match TRBD1. This CDR3 spans 13 amino acids. Germline-derived CDR1 and CDR2 are SGHRS and YFSETQ. V gave up 4 bases and J gave up 5 bases; unmatched junction bases: 5. For the CDR3, the DNA is TGCGCCAGCAGCACAGGGGAGTCGGAGACCCAGTACTTC. Translation gives CASSTGESETQYF.

The V gene is TRBV11-2, the J gene TRBJ2-5; 7 bases are a match to TRBD2. This CDR3 has 17 residues. Germline trimming cut 3 bases from V and 5 bases from J; bases unmatched to any gene: 15. Germline V CDR1 and CDR2: SGHAT, FQNNGV. The CDR3: CASSFYAGEGFRETQYF. As DNA, the CDR3 is TGTGCCAGCAGCTTTTACGCGGGAGAAGGGTTTCGGGAGACCCAGTACTTC.

This chain joins TRBV5-8 and TRBJ2-7; the match to TRBD1 covers 8 bases. The V gene's germline CDR1 is SGHTS and CDR2 YDEGEE. Trimming removed 1 base from V and 3 bases from J; junction bases left unmatched: 9. The CDR3 runs 16 residues. CDR3 protein: CASSLLTGGAVYEQYF. CDR3 nucleotide sequence: TGTGCCAGCAGCTTGCTAACAGGGGGAGCGGTCTACGAGCAGTACTTC.

The chain employs TRBV7-9 and TRBJ2-2; no reliable D call. Germline-derived CDR1 and CDR2 are SEHNR and FQNEAQ (reference sequence). This CDR3 has 15 residues. The V gene lost 1 base and the J gene lost 1 base, with 7 bases spanning the gap. CDR3 nucleotides: TGTGCCAGCAGCTTAGAACCCCTGAACACCGGGGAGCTGTTTTTT. Translated: CASSLEPLNTGELFF.

The rearrangement links TRBV6-1 to TRBJ1-2; unclear D gene. The CDR3 is made up of 15 amino acids. V lost 0 bases to trimming and J lost 0 bases, with 8 bases between them. Germline V CDR1 and CDR2: MNHNS, SASEGT. CDR3 amino acids: CASSEAAASNYGYTF. The CDR3 region has the DNA TGTGCCAGCAGTGAAGCGGCAGCCTCTAACTATGGCTACACCTTC.

The rearrangement links TRBV7-2 to TRBJ1-1; TRBD1 is a possible D gene (6 bases). This CDR3 has 15 residues. Trimming shortened V by 1 base and J by 6 bases, and 15 bases separated the two germline ends. Germline loops: CDR1 SGHTA, CDR2 FQGNSA. The CDR3 nucleotides are TGTGCCAGCAGCTTAGTGACAGGTAGGGTCGCTGAAGCTTTCTTT. Translation gives CASSLVTGRVAEAFF.

The V gene is TRBV27, the J gene TRBJ1-1; maybe TRBD1 (5 bases). The CDR3 spans 13 residues. V was pared by 8 bases and J by 2 bases, with 12 bases between. Germline loops: CDR1 MNHEY, CDR2 SMNVEV (reference sequence). The chain's CDR3 is CASQVQGNTEAFF. CDR3 nucleotide sequence: TGTGCCAGCCAAGTCCAGGGCAACACTGAAGCTTTCTTT.

This rearrangement joins TRBV5-4 to TRBJ2-2, with D perhaps TRBD1 or TRBD2 (5 bases each). The CDR3 has 14 residues. The ends were cut back, 6 bases at V and 4 bases at J, with 13 bases in the middle. The germline V gene has CDR1 SGHNT and CDR2 YYREEE (reference sequence). In DNA, the CDR3 is TGTGCCAGCACCGACCTTGGGGGCACCGGGGAGCTGTTTTTT. Its translation is CASTDLGGTGELFF.

V usage is TRBV19 and J usage is TRBJ2-2; 7 nucleotides agree with TRBD2. The germline V gene encodes CDR1 LNHDA and CDR2 SQIVND (reference sequence). V lost 1 base, J lost 5 bases, and 4 bases stayed unmatched. This CDR3 is 15 amino acids long. The CDR3 here is CASSIGRGGTGELFF. Written as DNA, the CDR3 is TGTGCCAGTAGTATAGGTCGGGGAGGGACCGGGGAGCTGTTTTTT. The full variable domain, its missing parts supplied by reference TRBV19 and TRBJ2-2, is DGGITQSPKYLFRKEGQNVTLSCEQNLNHDAMYWYRQDPGQGLRLIYYSQIVNDFQKGDIAEGYSVSREKKESFPLTVTSAQKNPTAFYLCASSIGRGGTGELFFGEGSRLTVL.

V usage is TRBV5-1 and J usage is TRBJ2-5; 15 bases agree with TRBD2. V lost 3 bases to trimming and J lost 5 bases; unmatched junction nucleotides: 5. Germline V CDR1 and CDR2: SGHRS, YFSETQ. This CDR3 contains 16 residues. CDR3 DNA sequence: TGCGCCAGCAGCTGGACTAGCGGGAGGGGCGGGGAGACCCAGTACTTC. Amino acid sequence: CASSWTSGRGGETQYF.

This clone occurred once. CDR3 DNA sequence: TGTGCCTGGAGTGTATTGGTGGAGAATTCACCCCTCCACTTT. Translation gives CAWSVLVENSPLHF. J is TRBJ1-6 and V is TRBV30; D is unclear. Trimming took off 0 bases at V and 7 bases at J, with 10 bases between the two ends. CDR3 length equals 14 residues. In germline, CDR1 is GTSNPN, CDR2 SVGIG (reference sequence). The variable domain in full, completed from reference TRBV30 and TRBJ1-6, reads SQTIHQWPATLVQPVGSPLSLECTVEGTSNPNLYWYRQAAGRGLQLLFYSVGIGQISSEVPQNLSASRPQDRQFILSSKKLLLSDSGFYLCAWSVLVENSPLHFGNGTRLTVT.

CDR3 region: CASSVRTGGQPQHF. The CDR3 DNA sequence: TGTGCCAGTAGTGTGCGGACAGGGGGACAGCCCCAGCATTTT. This sequence joins TRBV19 and TRBJ1-5; 10 bases map to TRBD1. Germline loops: CDR1 LNHDA, CDR2 SQIVND (reference sequence). Trimming at V came to 5 bases and at J to 7 bases, leaving 5 bases not matched to a gene. The CDR3 runs to 14 residues.

V usage is TRBV19 and J usage is TRBJ1-3, with 7 bases fitting TRBD1. V lost 10 bases, J lost 0 bases, and 6 bases stayed unmatched. The germline gives CDR1 LNHDA, CDR2 SQIVND (reference sequence). The CDR3 extends over 14 amino acids. In DNA, the CDR3 is TGTGCCACGCGACAGGGTGGCTCTGGAAACACCATATATTTT. Amino acid sequence: CATRQGGSGNTIYF.

This sequence joins TRBV2 and TRBJ1-5, with a weak D call TRBD1 (5 bases). Germline CDR1 and CDR2: SNHLY and FYNNEI. The CDR3 contains 17 residues. V gave up 4 bases and J gave up 0 bases, with 16 bases separating them. This CDR3 reads CASSVHKGQLSNQPQHF. The CDR3 coding sequence is TGTGCCAGCAGTGTACATAAAGGACAACTTAGCAATCAGCCCCAGCATTTT. Looking up the rest from reference TRBV2 and TRBJ1-5 gives the full variable domain: EPEVTQTPSHQVTQMGQEVILRCVPISNHLYFYWYRQILGQKVEFLVSFYNNEISEKSEIFDDQFSVERPDGSNFTLKIRSTKLEDSAMYFCASSVHKGQLSNQPQHFGDGTRLSIL.

This sequence joins TRBV6-5 and TRBJ1-2, with 9 bases aligning to TRBD1. The CDR3 spans 14 residues. V gave up 7 bases and J gave up 3 bases; unmatched junction bases: 6. Germline V gene lookup returns CDR1 MNHEY and CDR2 SVGAGI. The CDR3 DNA follows: TGTGCCAGCAAAAAGGACAGGGGCGACTATGGCTACACCTTC. Encoded protein: CASKKDRGDYGYTF.

The genes are TRBV7-2 and TRBJ1-4; TRBD1 matches at 8 bases. With V trimmed by 6 bases and J by 6 bases, 12 bases remained unmatched. Germline V gives CDR1 SGHTA, CDR2 FQGNSA. This CDR3 has 16 residues. The CDR3 spells CASSLTWEQGDEKLFF. The CDR3 DNA reads TGTGCCAGCAGTCTAACATGGGAACAGGGGGATGAAAAACTGTTTTTT. Full variable domain (missing parts from reference TRBV7-2 and TRBJ1-4): GAGVSQSPSNKVTEKGKDVELRCDPISGHTALYWYRQSLGQGLEFLIYFQGNSAPDKSGLPSDRFSAERTGGSVSTLTIQRTQQEDSAVYLCASSLTWEQGDEKLFFGSGTQLSVL.

This clone was found once. The chain has TRBV30 and TRBJ1-1; weak D call: TRBD1 (6 bases). CDR3 length equals 15 residues. Germline V lookup: CDR1 GTSNPN, CDR2 SVGIG (reference sequence). The ends were cut back, 8 bases at V and 0 bases at J, with 19 bases in the middle. The chain's CDR3 is CAASPTGDMNTEAFF. CDR3 sequence (DNA): TGTGCCGCCTCCCCGACAGGAGACATGAACACTGAAGCTTTCTTT.

The chain combines TRBV14 with TRBJ2-3, with D possibly matching TRBD1 (6 bases). CDR1 and CDR2 (germline): SGHDN, FVKESK. The CDR3 has 15 residues. Trimming left V 0 bases short and J 5 bases short, with 12 bases between. The DNA for the CDR3 is TGTGCCAGCAGCCAAGATCCCATCAGGGGAGATACGCAGTATTTT. Its protein is CASSQDPIRGDTQYF.

This chain connects TRBV19 to TRBJ1-1; TRBD1 aligns across 8 bases. The V gene end was trimmed by 4 bases and the J gene end by 1 base; junction bases not matched to a gene: 5. Germline V lookup: CDR1 LNHDA, CDR2 SQIVND (reference sequence). This CDR3 has 15 amino acids. CDR3 DNA: TGTGCCAGTAGTACCGGACAGGGACCGAACACTGAAGCTTTCTTT. Its protein product is CASSTGQGPNTEAFF.

This chain uses TRBV14 with TRBJ2-3, with 15 bases identical to TRBD2. V dropped 4 bases and J dropped 6; count of bases not matched to a gene: 2. Per germline, CDR1 SGHDN and CDR2 FVKESK. This CDR3 has 15 residues. The CDR3 nucleotides read TGTGCCAGCAGCCGCGGACTAGCGGGAGGGGATACGCAGTATTTT. Amino acid sequence: CASSRGLAGGDTQYF.

The J gene is TRBJ2-7, the V gene TRBV29-1; D ambiguous. V lost 0 bases to trimming and J lost 4 bases, with 7 bases between them. The CDR3 extends over 12 amino acids. Germline CDR1 SQVTM, CDR2 ANQGSEA. The DNA for the CDR3 is TGCAGCGTTGAAGATAAGAGATACGAGCAGTACTTC. Its translation: CSVEDKRYEQYF.

The J gene is TRBJ1-2, the V gene TRBV7-8, with D unresolved. The CDR3 contains 14 residues. Deletions cut 4 bases from V and 5 bases from J, with 14 bases between. Germline V CDR1 and CDR2: SGHVS, FQNEAQ. The DNA of the CDR3 is TGTGCCAGCAGCTCATTGACGGAGGTTTATGGCTACACCTTC. Translating gives CASSSLTEVYGYTF.

The chain joins TRBV18 to TRBJ2-7, with TRBD2 matching 10 bases. The CDR3 is made up of 15 amino acids. The germline gives CDR1 KGHSH, CDR2 LQKENI. V lost 0 bases and J lost 4; bases outside the gene matches: 3. CDR3 protein: CASSPPLAGAYEQYF. CDR3 nucleotide sequence: TGTGCCAGCTCACCACCCCTAGCGGGAGCGTACGAGCAGTACTTC.

The chain employs TRBV7-9 and TRBJ2-2, with D tentatively TRBD1 (6 bases). The V and J ends lost 3 bases and 6 bases respectively, with 8 bases between them. Per the germline V gene, CDR1 is SEHNR and CDR2 is FQNEAQ (reference sequence). The CDR3 loop spans 13 amino acids. CDR3: CASSFGGPGELFF. The CDR3 coding sequence is TGTGCCAGCAGCTTTGGGGGCCCCGGGGAGCTGTTTTTT.